Each of the 19 T cell receptor beta chains below was sequenced from the same sample in a study of OX40 agonist ivuxolimab in advanced cancers. The method was immunoSEQ multiplex PCR; TCRdb's version includes in-frame clones alone and lacks a portion of them. The sample carries tens of thousands of clones, about 89% recorded once. Here the sequenced sample was CD4+ or CD8+ T cells sorted from blood, taken in a trial of the OX40 agonist ivuxolimab. These receptors originate from an adult with an advanced solid tumor such as melanoma, head and neck, liver or kidney cancer.

The chain couples TRBV19 to TRBJ2-3; 8 positions match TRBD2. Germline-derived CDR1 and CDR2 are LNHDA and SQIVND (reference sequence). The trim removed 9 bases at V and 4 bases at J, leaving 9 bases unmatched. The CDR3 length is 14 residues. The CDR3 sequence is CASRGAGEADTQYF. The CDR3 DNA sequence: TGTGCCAGCCGGGGAGCGGGAGAGGCAGATACGCAGTATTTT.

The CDR3 sequence: CASSIVGTNQPQHF. The CDR3 DNA follows: TGTGCCAGTAGTATAGTGGGGACGAATCAGCCCCAGCATTTT. The V call is TRBV19, the J call TRBJ1-5, with D maybe TRBD1 (5 bases). V dropped 1 base and J dropped 4 bases, with 8 bases sitting between them. Germline lookup yields CDR1 LNHDA and CDR2 SQIVND (reference sequence). The CDR3 extends over 14 amino acids.

The chain employs TRBV7-9 and TRBJ1-2; possible D gene TRBD1, 5 bases. V was shortened by 7 bases and J by 6 bases, with 18 bases between the two germline ends. Per germline, CDR1 SEHNR and CDR2 FQNEAQ (reference sequence). The CDR3 length is 14 residues. This CDR3 reads CASIRDSKQNGYTF. CDR3 nucleotides: TGTGCCAGCATCCGGGACTCTAAACAAAATGGCTACACCTTC.

The chain recombines TRBV28 with TRBJ1-5, with 7 bases lining up with TRBD1. V shed 8 bases and J 1 base; nucleotides not matched to a gene: 2. Germline V CDR1 and CDR2: MDHEN, SYDVKM. The CDR3 extends over 13 amino acids. This CDR3 is CASEGASNQPQHF. CDR3 nucleotide sequence: TGTGCCAGCGAGGGGGCCAGCAATCAGCCCCAGCATTTT.

This chain connects TRBV28 to TRBJ1-1; D might be TRBD1 (5 bases). CDR1 is MDHEN, CDR2 SYDVKM, per germline. V was shortened by 8 bases and J by 7 bases, with 17 bases between the two germline ends. The CDR3 has 13 residues. The CDR3 DNA reads as TGTGCCAGCGGTCCGGGACTTATTGTTGAAGCTTTCTTT. Amino acid sequence: CASGPGLIVEAFF.

This rearrangement joins TRBV10-3 to TRBJ2-4; D remains unclear. The V end was cut by 3 bases, the J end by 0 bases, with 3 bases between. CDR3 length: 13 amino acids. CDR1 is ENHRY and CDR2 is SYGVKD in the germline V gene. The CDR3 sequence: CAISEIAKNIQYF. The DNA for the CDR3 is TGTGCCATCAGTGAAATAGCCAAAAACATTCAGTACTTC.

The chain joins TRBV27 to TRBJ1-5; D is unclear. CDR1 is MNHEY, CDR2 SMNVEV, per germline (reference sequence). Deletions cut 4 bases from V and 0 bases from J, with 10 bases between. This CDR3 contains 15 residues. This CDR3 is CASSYPTDSNQPQHF. CDR3 in DNA: TGTGCCAGCAGTTATCCAACCGATAGCAATCAGCCCCAGCATTTT.

The chain couples TRBV19 to TRBJ2-1; D is possibly TRBD2 (5 bases). Germline V lookup: CDR1 LNHDA, CDR2 SQIVND (reference sequence). The CDR3 consists of 12 residues. V dropped 4 bases and J dropped 10 bases, with 11 bases sitting between them. Here the CDR3 reads CASSTRLTEQFF. CDR3 sequence (DNA): TGTGCCAGTAGTACAAGACTAACCGAGCAGTTCTTC.

This rearrangement joins TRBV4-1 to TRBJ2-5; 9 bases map to TRBD1. The CDR3 extends over 15 amino acids. The germline gives CDR1 MGHRA, CDR2 YSYEKL. J lost 1 base, V lost 2 bases, and 2 bases had no gene match. CDR3 sequence: CASSQRDRVQETQYF. In DNA form, the CDR3 reads TGCGCCAGCAGCCAACGGGACAGGGTCCAAGAGACCCAGTACTTC.

The chain is built from TRBV10-2 and TRBJ1-2; TRBD1 matches at 8 bases. This CDR3 region has 12 residues. In germline, CDR1 is WSHSY, CDR2 SAAADI. V was pared by 7 bases and J by 6 bases, with 4 bases of the junction left unmatched. Here the CDR3 reads CASIGQGDGYTF. The CDR3 DNA reads as TGCGCCAGCATCGGACAGGGTGATGGCTACACCTTC.

The rearrangement joins TRBV13 to TRBJ1-5; 9 positions match TRBD1. This CDR3 region has 14 residues. Germline assignment: CDR1 PRHDT and CDR2 FYEKMQ (reference sequence). V trimming: 6 bases; J trimming: 6 bases; junction bases outside the gene matches: 6. CDR3: CASSKQGAGQPQHF. Written as DNA, the CDR3 is TGTGCCAGCAGTAAACAGGGGGCCGGTCAGCCCCAGCATTTT.

The V call is TRBV4-3, the J call TRBJ1-5, with D unresolved. This CDR3 region has 13 residues. V dropped 5 bases and J dropped 1 base, with 6 bases sitting between them. The germline V gene has CDR1 LGHNA and CDR2 YSLEER. The CDR3 coding sequence is TGCGCCAGCAGCGCTTGGAGCAATCAGCCCCAGCATTTT. The encoded protein is CASSAWSNQPQHF.

The chain employs TRBV5-1 and TRBJ2-7; D unclear. Germline loops: CDR1 SGHRS, CDR2 YFSETQ. The CDR3 contains 16 residues. The V and J ends lost 4 bases and 3 bases respectively, with 20 bases between them. This chain's CDR3 is CASSQPDGLVYYEQYV. DNA of the CDR3: TGCGCCAGCAGCCAGCCGGACGGGCTAGTATACTACGAGCAGTACGTC.

The chain combines TRBV28 with TRBJ1-2; D not resolved. Germline V gene lookup returns CDR1 MDHEN and CDR2 SYDVKM. V was shortened by 3 bases and J by 5 bases, with 7 bases between the two germline ends. The CDR3 runs 12 residues. CDR3 nucleotide sequence: TGTGCCAGCAGTTTTGACTCATATGGCTACACCTTC. It is translated as CASSFDSYGYTF.

The V gene is TRBV27, the J gene TRBJ2-1; D could derive from TRBD1 or TRBD2 (5 bases each). CDR1 is MNHEY and CDR2 is SMNVEV in the germline V gene (reference sequence). V dropped 3 bases and J dropped 7 bases, with 13 bases sitting between them. The CDR3 has 14 residues. The CDR3 sequence is CASSFFGTGNEQFF. The DNA of the CDR3 is TGTGCCAGCAGTTTTTTCGGGACGGGTAATGAGCAGTTCTTC.

This sequence joins TRBV13 and TRBJ1-1; D possibly corresponds to TRBD1 (6 bases). The CDR3 runs to 14 residues. Trimming took off 2 bases at V and 0 bases at J, with 7 bases between the two ends. Germline CDR1 and CDR2: PRHDT and FYEKMQ (reference sequence). The CDR3 bases are TGTGCCAGCAGCTTACAGGGGTTGAACACTGAAGCTTTCTTT. Its protein product is CASSLQGLNTEAFF.

The chain combines TRBV30 with TRBJ1-6; unclear D gene. The V end lost 0 bases, the J end lost 9 bases, and 6 bases lay between the germline ends. This CDR3 is built from 12 residues. Germline loops: CDR1 GTSNPN, CDR2 SVGIG (reference sequence). The CDR3: CAWSVGFSPLHF. The CDR3 DNA reads TGTGCCTGGAGTGTAGGGTTTTCACCCCTCCACTTT.

This clone was detected once. This chain uses TRBV7-2 with TRBJ1-5; TRBD1 matches at 8 bases. CDR3 size: 15 residues. The V gene end was trimmed by 4 bases and the J gene end by 5 bases; junction bases not matched to a gene: 7. Per the germline V gene, CDR1 is SGHTA and CDR2 is FQGNSA. The DNA for the CDR3 is TGTGCCAGCAGCTCCTTCGGACAGGGCTATCAGCCCCAGCATTTT. Translation: CASSSFGQGYQPQHF.

The V call is TRBV4-2, the J call TRBJ2-1; D ambiguous. The CDR3 length is 14 residues. The germline V gene has CDR1 LGHNA and CDR2 YNFKEQ. Trimming stripped 0 bases from V and 4 bases from J, with 7 bases between. The CDR3: CASSQEKGYNEQFF. Here the CDR3 DNA reads TGTGCCAGCAGCCAAGAGAAAGGGTACAATGAGCAGTTCTTC.